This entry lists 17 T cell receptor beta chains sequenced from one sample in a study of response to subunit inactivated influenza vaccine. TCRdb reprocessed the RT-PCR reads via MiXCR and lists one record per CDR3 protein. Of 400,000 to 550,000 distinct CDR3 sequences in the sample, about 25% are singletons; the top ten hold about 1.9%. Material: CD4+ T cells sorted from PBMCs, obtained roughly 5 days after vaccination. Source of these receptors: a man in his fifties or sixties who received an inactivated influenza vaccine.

CDR3 sequence (DNA): TGTGCCAGCAGCCAAGATGGAACGGGGGGGCCCTCAGATACGCAGTATTTT. Protein product: CASSQDGTGGPSDTQYF. The rearrangement joins TRBV4-2 to TRBJ2-3; 8 bases map to TRBD2. The CDR3 totals 17 residues. From germline, CDR1 is LGHNA and CDR2 YNFKEQ. Losses at the gene ends were 0 bases for V and 4 bases for J; bases not matched to a gene: 9.

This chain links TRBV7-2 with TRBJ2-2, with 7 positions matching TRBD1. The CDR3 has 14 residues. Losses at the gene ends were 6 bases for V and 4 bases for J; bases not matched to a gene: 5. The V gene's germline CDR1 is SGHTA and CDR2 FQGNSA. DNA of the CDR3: TGTGCCAGCAGAGAGGGACAGATCACCGGGGAGCTGTTTTTT. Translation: CASREGQITGELFF.

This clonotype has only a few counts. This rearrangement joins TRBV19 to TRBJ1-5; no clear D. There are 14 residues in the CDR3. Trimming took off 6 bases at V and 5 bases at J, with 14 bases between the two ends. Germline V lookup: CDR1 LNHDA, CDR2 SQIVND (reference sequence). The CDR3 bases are TGTGCCAGTAGCAGTTGGGAGGATTATCAGCCCCAGCATTTT. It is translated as CASSSWEDYQPQHF.

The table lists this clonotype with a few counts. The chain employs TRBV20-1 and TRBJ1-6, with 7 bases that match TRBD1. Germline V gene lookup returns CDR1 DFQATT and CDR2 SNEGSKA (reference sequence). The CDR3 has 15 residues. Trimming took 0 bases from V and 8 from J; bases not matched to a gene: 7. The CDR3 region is CSARETTGWDSPLHF. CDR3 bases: TGCAGTGCTAGAGAAACGACAGGGTGGGATTCACCCCTCCACTTT.

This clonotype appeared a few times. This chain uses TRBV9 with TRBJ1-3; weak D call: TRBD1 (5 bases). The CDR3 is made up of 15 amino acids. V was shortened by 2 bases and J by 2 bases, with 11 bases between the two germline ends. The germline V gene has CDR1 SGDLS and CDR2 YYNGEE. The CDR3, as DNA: TGTGCCAGCAGCGTTGTTCCCAGGGCTGGAAACACCATATATTTT. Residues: CASSVVPRAGNTIYF.

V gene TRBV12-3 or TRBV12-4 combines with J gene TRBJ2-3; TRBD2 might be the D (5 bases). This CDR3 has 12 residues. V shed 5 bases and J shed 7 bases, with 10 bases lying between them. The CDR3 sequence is CASSPPGNTQYF. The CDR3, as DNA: TGTGCCAGCAGTCCGCCCGGGAATACGCAGTATTTT.

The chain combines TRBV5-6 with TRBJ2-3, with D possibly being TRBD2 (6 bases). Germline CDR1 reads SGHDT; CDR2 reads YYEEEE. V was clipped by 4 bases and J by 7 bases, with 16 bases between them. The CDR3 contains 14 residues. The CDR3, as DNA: TGTGCCAGCAGCGTCCTAGCGCCTACAAATACGCAGTATTTT. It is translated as CASSVLAPTNTQYF.

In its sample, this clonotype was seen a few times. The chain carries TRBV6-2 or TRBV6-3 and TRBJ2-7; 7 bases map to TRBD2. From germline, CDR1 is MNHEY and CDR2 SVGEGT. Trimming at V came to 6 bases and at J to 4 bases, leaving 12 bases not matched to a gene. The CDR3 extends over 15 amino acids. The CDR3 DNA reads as TGTGCCAGCAGCACGTCCCAACGGGGAGGGTACGAGCAGTACTTC. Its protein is CASSTSQRGGYEQYF.

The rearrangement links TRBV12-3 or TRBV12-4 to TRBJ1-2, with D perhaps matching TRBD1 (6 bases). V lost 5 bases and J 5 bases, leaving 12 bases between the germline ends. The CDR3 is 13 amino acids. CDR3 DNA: TGTGCCAGCAGTCCTCCAAGGGGGTATGGCTACACCTTC. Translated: CASSPPRGYGYTF.

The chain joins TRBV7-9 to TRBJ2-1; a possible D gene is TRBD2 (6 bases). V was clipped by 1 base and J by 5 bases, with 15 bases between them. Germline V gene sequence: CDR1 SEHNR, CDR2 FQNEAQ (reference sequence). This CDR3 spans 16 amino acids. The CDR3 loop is CASSLVVSSANNEQFF. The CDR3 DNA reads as TGTGCCAGCAGCTTAGTCGTCTCTAGCGCTAACAATGAGCAGTTCTTC.

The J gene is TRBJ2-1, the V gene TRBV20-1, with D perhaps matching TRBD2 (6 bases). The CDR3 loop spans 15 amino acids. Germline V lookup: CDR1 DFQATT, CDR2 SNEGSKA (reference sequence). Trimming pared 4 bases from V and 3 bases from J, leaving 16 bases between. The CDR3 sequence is CSANSGRTLYNEQFF. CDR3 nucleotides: TGCAGTGCTAATAGCGGTCGGACCCTCTACAATGAGCAGTTCTTC.

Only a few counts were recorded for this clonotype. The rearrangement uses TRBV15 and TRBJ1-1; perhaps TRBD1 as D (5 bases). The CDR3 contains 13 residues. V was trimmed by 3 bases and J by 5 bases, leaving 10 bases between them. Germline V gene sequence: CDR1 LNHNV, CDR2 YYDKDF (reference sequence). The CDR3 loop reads CATSSRDQTEAFF. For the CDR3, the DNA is TGTGCCACCAGCAGCAGGGACCAGACTGAAGCTTTCTTT. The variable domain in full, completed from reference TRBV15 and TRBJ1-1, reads DAMVIQNPRYQVTQFGKPVTLSCSQTLNHNVMYWYQQKSSQAPKLLFHYYDKDFNNEADTPDNFQSRRPNTSFCFLDIRSPGLGDTAMYLCATSSRDQTEAFFGQGTRLTVV.

CDR3 sequence reads: CSASSPGVNSPLHF. In DNA, the CDR3 is TGCAGTGCTAGTTCGCCAGGGGTAAATTCACCCCTCCACTTT. The V and J genes are TRBV20-1 and TRBJ1-6, with a tentative D call TRBD1 (6 bases). The germline V and J ends were trimmed by 3 bases and 7 bases, with 13 bases remaining between them. This CDR3 region has 14 residues. Germline CDR1 is DFQATT and CDR2 is SNEGSKA (reference sequence).

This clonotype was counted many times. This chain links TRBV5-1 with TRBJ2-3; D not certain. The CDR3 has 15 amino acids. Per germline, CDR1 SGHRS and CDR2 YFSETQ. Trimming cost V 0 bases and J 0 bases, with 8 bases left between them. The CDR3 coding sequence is TGCGCCAGCAGCTTGGCTGGGCAAAGCACAGATACGCAGTATTTT. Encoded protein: CASSLAGQSTDTQYF.

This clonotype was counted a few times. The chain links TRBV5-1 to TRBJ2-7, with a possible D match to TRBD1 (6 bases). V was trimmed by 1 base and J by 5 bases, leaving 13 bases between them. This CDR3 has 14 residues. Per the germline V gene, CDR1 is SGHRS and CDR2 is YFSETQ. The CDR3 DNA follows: TGCGCCAGCAGCTTGAGTGGCAGGGGAGACGAGCAGTACTTC. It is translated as CASSLSGRGDEQYF.

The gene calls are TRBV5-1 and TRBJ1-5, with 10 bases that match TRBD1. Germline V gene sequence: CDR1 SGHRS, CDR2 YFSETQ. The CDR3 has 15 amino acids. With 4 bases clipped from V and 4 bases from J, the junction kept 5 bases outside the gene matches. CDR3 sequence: CASSEGQGENQPQHF. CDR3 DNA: TGCGCCAGCAGCGAAGGACAGGGGGAGAATCAGCCCCAGCATTTT.

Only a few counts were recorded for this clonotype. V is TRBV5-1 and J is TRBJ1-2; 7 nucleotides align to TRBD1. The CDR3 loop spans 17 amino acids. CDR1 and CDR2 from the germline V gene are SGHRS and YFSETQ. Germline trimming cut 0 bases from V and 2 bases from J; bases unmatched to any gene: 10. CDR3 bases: TGCGCCAGCAGCTTGGACCCTCCGGGACAGAAAAACTATGGCTACACCTTC. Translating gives CASSLDPPGQKNYGYTF.